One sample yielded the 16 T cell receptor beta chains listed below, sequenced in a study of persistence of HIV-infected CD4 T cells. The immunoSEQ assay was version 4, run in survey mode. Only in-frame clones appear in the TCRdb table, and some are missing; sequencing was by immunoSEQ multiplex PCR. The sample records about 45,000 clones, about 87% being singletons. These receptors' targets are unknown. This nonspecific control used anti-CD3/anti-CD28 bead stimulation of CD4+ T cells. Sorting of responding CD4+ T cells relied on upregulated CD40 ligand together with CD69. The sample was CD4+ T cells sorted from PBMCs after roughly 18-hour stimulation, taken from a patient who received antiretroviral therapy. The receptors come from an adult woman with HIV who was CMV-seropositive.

The CDR3 coding sequence is TGCGCCAGCAGCTTCACAGCGGATAATGAAAAACTGTTTTTT. Protein product: CASSFTADNEKLFF. This chain connects TRBV5-1 to TRBJ1-4; D is ambiguous. The V gene's germline CDR1 is SGHRS and CDR2 YFSETQ. The CDR3 runs to 14 residues. V lost 2 bases and J lost 4, with 9 bases in between.

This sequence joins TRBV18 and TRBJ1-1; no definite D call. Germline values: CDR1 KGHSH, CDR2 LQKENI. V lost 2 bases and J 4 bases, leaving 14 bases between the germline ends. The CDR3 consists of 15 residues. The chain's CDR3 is CASSPGRKGGTEAFF. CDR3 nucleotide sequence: TGTGCCAGCTCACCAGGTCGAAAGGGTGGCACTGAAGCTTTCTTT.

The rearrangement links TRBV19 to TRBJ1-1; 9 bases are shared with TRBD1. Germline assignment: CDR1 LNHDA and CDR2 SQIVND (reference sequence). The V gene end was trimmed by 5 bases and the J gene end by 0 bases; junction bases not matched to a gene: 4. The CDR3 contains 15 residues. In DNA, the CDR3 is TGTGCCAGTAGTTCAGGGACAGGGATGAACACTGAAGCTTTCTTT. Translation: CASSSGTGMNTEAFF.

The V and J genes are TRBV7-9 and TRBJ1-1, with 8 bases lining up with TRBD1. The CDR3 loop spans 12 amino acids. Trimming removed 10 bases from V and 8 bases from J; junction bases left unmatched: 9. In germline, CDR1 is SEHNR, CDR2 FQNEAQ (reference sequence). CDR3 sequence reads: CAILTGGLEAFF. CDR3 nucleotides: TGTGCCATCCTCACAGGGGGTCTAGAAGCTTTCTTT.

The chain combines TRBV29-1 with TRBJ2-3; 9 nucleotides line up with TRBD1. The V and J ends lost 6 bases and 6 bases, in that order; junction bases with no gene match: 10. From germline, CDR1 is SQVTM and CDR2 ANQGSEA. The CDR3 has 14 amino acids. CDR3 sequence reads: CSVAGTGRLDTQYF. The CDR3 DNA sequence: TGCAGCGTAGCCGGGACAGGGAGGTTGGATACGCAGTATTTT.

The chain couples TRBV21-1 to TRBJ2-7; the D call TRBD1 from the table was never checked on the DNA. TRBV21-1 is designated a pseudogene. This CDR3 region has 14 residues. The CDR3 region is CASSPSDRVYEQYF. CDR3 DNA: TGTGCCAGCAGCCCTTCGGACAGGGTTTACGAGCAGTACTTC.

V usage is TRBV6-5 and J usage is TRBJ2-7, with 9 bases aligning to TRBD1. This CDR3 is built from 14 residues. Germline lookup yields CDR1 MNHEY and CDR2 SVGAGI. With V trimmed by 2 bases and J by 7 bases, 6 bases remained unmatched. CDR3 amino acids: CASSYGTGRLEQYF. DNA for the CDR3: TGTGCCAGCAGTTACGGGACAGGGAGGTTGGAGCAGTACTTC.

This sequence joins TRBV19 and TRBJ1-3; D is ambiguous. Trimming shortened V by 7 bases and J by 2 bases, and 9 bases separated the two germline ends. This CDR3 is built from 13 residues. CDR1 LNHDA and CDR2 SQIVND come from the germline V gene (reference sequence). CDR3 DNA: TGTGCCAGTACCGCCGGGACTGGAAACACCATATATTTT. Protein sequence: CASTAGTGNTIYF.

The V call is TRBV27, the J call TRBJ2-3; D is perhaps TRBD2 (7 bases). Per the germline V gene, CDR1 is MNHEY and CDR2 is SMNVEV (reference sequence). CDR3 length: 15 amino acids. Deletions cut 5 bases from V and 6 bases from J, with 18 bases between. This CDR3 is CASSPRPRGADTQYF. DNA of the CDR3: TGTGCCAGCAGTCCCCGGCCTCGGGGGGCGGATACGCAGTATTTT.

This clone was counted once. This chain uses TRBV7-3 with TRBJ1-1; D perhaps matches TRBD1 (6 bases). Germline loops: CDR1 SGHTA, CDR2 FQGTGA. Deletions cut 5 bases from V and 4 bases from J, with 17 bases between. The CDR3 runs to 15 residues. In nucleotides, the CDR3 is TGTGCCAGCAGCCCCGGTCAGGGGCCCGGCACTGAAGCTTTCTTT. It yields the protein CASSPGQGPGTEAFF.

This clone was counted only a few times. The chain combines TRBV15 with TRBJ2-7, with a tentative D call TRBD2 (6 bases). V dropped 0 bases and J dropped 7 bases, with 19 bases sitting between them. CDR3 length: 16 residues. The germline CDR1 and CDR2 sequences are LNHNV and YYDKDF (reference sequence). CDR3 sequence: CATSREGAVSGREQYF. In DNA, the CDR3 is TGTGCCACCAGCAGAGAGGGAGCGGTGTCAGGGAGGGAGCAGTACTTC.

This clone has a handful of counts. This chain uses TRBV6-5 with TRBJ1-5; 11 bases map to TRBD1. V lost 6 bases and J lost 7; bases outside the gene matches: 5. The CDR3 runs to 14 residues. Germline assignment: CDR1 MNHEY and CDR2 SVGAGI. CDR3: CASSWTGGSQPQHF. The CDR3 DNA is TGTGCCAGCAGCTGGACAGGGGGCTCCCAGCCCCAGCATTTT.

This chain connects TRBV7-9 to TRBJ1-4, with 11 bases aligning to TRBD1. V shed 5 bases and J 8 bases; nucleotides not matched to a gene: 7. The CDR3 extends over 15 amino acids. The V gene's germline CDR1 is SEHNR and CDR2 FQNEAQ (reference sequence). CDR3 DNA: TGTGCCAGCAGCCCAAGGGACAGGGGGGACGAAAAACTGTTTTTT. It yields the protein CASSPRDRGDEKLFF. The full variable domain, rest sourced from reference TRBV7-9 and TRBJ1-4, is DTGVSQNPRHKITKRGQNVTFRCDPISEHNRLYWYRQTLGQGPEFLTYFQNEAQLEKSRLLSDRFSAERPKGSFSTLEIQRTEQGDSAMYLCASSPRDRGDEKLFFGSGTQLSVL.

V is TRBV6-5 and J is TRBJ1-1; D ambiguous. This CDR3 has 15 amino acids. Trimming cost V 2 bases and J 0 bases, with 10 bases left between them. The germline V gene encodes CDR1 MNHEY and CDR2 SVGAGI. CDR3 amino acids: CASSYVSVMNTEAFF. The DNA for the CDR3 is TGTGCCAGCAGTTACGTCTCGGTGATGAACACTGAAGCTTTCTTT.

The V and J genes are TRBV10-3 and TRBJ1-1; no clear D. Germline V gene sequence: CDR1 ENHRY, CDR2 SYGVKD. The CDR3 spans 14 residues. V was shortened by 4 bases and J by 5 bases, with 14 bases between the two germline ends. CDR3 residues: CAISGPDAYTEAFF. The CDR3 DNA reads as TGTGCCATCAGTGGTCCGGACGCCTATACTGAAGCTTTCTTT.

DNA of the CDR3: TGTGCCAGCAGTGAGTGGACGGGGAAGGAGACCCAGTACTTC. Protein: CASSEWTGKETQYF. V is TRBV28 and J is TRBJ2-5, with TRBD2 as a possible D gene (5 bases). The V and J ends lost 5 bases and 5 bases respectively, with 15 bases between them. The CDR3 is 14 residues long. CDR1 is MDHEN, CDR2 SYDVKM, per germline.